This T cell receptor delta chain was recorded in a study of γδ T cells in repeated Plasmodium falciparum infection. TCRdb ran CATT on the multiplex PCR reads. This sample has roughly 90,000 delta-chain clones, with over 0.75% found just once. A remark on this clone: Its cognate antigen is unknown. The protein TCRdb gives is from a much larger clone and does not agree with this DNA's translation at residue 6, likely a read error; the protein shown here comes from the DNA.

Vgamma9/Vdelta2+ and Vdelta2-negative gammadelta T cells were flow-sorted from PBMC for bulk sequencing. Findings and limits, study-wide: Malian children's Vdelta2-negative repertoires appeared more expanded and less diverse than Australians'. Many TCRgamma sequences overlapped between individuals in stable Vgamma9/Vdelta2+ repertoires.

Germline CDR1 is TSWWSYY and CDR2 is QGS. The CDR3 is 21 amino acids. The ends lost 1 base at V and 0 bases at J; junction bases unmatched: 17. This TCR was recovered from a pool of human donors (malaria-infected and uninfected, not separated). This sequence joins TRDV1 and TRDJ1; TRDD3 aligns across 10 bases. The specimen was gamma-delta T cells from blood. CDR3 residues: CALGERLAGTGGSLYTDKLIF. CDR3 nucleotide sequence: TGTGCTCTTGGGGAACGCCTCGCGGGCACTGGGGGATCCCTGTACACCGATAAACTCATCTTT.